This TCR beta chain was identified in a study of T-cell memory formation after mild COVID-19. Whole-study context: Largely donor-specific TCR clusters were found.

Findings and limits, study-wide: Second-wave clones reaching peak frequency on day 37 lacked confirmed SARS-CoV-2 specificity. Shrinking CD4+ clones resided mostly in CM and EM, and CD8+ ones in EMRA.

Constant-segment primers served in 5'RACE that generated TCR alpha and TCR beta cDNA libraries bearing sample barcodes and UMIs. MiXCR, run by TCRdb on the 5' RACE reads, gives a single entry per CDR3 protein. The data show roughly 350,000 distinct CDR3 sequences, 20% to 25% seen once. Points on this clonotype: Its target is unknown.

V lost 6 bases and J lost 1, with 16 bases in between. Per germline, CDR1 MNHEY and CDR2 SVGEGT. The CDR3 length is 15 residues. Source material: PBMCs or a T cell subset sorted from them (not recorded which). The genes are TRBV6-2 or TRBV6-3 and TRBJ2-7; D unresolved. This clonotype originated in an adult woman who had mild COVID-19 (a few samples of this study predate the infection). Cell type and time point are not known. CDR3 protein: CASSPNILRSYEQYF. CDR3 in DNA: TGTGCCAGCAGCCCTAATATTTTGAGGTCCTACGAGCAGTACTTC.